This T cell receptor (beta chain) was profiled in a study of identical twins. Germline V lookup: CDR1 KGHDR, CDR2 SFDVKD. The CDR3 spans 12 residues. V lost 5 bases and J 7 bases, leaving 10 bases between the germline ends. TCRdb recomputed calls from the 5' RACE reads with MiXCR, one row per CDR3 protein. The sample records some 200,000 distinct CDR3 sequences, less than 8% being singletons. In this sample, this clonotype turned up a few times. This same sample was also taken into another study, of yellow fever vaccine responses in identical twins.

The V gene is TRBV24-1, the J gene TRBJ2-5; possible D gene TRBD2, 5 bases. This clonotype originated in a woman aged 18-29 years in good health. Sequences were obtained from memory (CD45RO+) T cells sorted from blood. As DNA, the CDR3 is TGTGCCACCAGTGCCGTCCGGGGGACCCAGTACTTC. Protein sequence: CATSAVRGTQYF.